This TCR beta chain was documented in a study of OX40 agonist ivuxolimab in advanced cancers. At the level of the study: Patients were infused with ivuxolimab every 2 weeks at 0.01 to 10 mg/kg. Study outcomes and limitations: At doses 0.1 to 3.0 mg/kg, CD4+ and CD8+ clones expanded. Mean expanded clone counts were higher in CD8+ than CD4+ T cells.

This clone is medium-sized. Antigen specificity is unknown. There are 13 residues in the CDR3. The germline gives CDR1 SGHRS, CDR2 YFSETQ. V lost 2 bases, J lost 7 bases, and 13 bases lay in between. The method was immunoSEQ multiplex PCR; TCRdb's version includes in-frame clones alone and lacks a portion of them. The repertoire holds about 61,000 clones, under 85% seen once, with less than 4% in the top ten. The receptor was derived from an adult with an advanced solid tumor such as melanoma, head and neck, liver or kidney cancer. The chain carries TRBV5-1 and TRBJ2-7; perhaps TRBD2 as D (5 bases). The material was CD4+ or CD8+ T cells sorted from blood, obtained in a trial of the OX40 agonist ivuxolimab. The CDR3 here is CASSFPRAREQYF. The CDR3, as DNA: TGCGCCAGCAGCTTTCCGAGGGCGCGTGAGCAGTACTTC.